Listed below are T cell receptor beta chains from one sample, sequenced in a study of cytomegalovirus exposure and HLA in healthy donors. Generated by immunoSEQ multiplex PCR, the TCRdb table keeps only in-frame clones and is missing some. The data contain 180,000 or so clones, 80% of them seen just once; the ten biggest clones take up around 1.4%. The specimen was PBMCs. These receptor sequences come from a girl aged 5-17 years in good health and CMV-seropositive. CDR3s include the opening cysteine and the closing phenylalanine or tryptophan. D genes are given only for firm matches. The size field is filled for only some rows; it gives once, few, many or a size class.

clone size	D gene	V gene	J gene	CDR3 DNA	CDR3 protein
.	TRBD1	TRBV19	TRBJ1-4	TGTGCCAGTAGGCTAATGGGACAGGGAAAGGAAAAACTGTTTTTT	CASRLMGQGKEKLFF
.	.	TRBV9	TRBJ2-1	TGTGCCAGCAGCGGGTACAGGGTAAAGCACAATGAGCAGTTCTTC	CASSGYRVKHNEQFF
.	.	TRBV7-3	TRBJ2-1	TGTGCCAGCAGCTTAGGGGCGCACAATGAGCAGTTCTTC	CASSLGAHNEQFF
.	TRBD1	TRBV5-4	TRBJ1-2	TGTGCCAGCAGCTTGGGACAGGGAGCTCCCTATGGCTACACCTTC	CASSLGQGAPYGYTF
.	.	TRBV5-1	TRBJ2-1	TGCGCCAGCAGCTACTTAGCGCAGAGCTCCTACAATGAGCAGTTCTTC	CASSYLAQSSYNEQFF
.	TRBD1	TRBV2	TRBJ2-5	TGTGCCAGCAGGGCAGGGACAGGGGAAGAGACCCAGTACTTC	CASRAGTGEETQYF
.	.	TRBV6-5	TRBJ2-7	TGTGCCAGCCAAGCGGAACCAATTAGCTCCTACGAGCAGTACTTC	CASQAEPISSYEQYF
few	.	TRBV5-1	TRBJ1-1	TGCGCCAGCAGCTTGGACGCAGGGAAGAACACTGAAGCTTTCTTT	CASSLDAGKNTEAFF
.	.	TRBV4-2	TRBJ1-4	TGTGCCAGCAGCCACGAACAGGCAACTAATGAAAAACTGTTTTTT	CASSHEQATNEKLFF
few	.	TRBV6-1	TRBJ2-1	TGTGCCAGCGCGGTAGTCCCCCGGAATGAGCAGTTCTTC	CASAVVPRNEQFF
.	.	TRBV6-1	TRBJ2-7	TGTGCCAGCAGTGAAGCGGTATTCCGCACTGACAACGAGCAGTACTTC	CASSEAVFRTDNEQYF
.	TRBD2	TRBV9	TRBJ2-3	TGTGCCAGCAGCGTTAGCGGGAACACAGATACGCAGTATTTT	CASSVSGNTDTQYF
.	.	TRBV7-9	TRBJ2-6	TGTGCCTCAAGTACGGGGGGCGTAATAGGGGCCAACGTCCTGACTTTC	CASSTGGVIGANVLTF
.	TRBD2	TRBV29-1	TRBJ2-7	TGCAGCGTAGGGACTAGCGGGAGTCTTACCTACGAGCAGTACTTC	CSVGTSGSLTYEQYF
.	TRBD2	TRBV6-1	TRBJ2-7	TGTGCCAGCAGTGTACTAGCGAGGACATTTTCCTACGAGCAGTACTTC	CASSVLARTFSYEQYF
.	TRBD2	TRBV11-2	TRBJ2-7	TGTGCCAGCAGACGACTAGCGGGCACCTACGAGCAGTACTTC	CASRRLAGTYEQYF
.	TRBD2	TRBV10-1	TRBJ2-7	TGCGCCAGCCAACTAGCGGGGGGTTACGAGCAGTACTTC	CASQLAGGYEQYF
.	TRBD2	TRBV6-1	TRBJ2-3	TGTGCCTGCTCTAGCGGGACAGATACGCAGTATTTT	CACSSGTDTQYF
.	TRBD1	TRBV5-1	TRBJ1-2	TGCGCCAGCAGCGCGACAGGGGACTATGGCTACACCTTC	CASSATGDYGYTF
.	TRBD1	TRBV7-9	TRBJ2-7	TGTGCCAGCACCTCACCCGGGACAGGGGTCTTCGAGCAGTACTTC	CASTSPGTGVFEQYF
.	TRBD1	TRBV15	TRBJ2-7	TGTGCCACCAGCAGAGCCGGGACAGGGATCTACGAGCAGTACTTC	CATSRAGTGIYEQYF
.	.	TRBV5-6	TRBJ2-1	TGTGCCAGCAGCTTGGTGGGTAGCGGTAACTTCAATGAGCAGTTCTTC	CASSLVGSGNFNEQFF
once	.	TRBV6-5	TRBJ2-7	TGTGCCAGCAGCTCCAGAGGGCCCTACGAGCAGTACTTC	CASSSRGPYEQYF
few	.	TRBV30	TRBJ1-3	TGTGCCTGGAGTCCGGGGGCTGGAAACACCATATATTTT	CAWSPGAGNTIYF
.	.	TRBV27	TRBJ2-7	TGTGCCAGCAGTTCACTACACAAGAGCTCCTACGAGCAGTACTTC	CASSSLHKSSYEQYF
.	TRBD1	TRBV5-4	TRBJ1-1	TGTGCCAGCAGCATCGGACAGGGTCAGATCAGAAACACTGAAGCTTTCTTT	CASSIGQGQIRNTEAFF
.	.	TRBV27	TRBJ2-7	TGTGCCAGCAGTGGAGTCTTTGGGACATACTCCTACGAGCAGTACTTC	CASSGVFGTYSYEQYF
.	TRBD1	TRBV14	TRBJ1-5	TGTGCCAGCAGCCCTTCTTACAGGGGGCCGGATCAGCCCCAGCATTTT	CASSPSYRGPDQPQHF
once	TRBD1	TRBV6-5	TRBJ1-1	TGTGCCAGCAGTTACGGGACAGGGTTCCTCGACACTGAAGCTTTCTTT	CASSYGTGFLDTEAFF
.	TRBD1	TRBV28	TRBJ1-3	TGTGCCAGCAGTTTGGGACAGGCGAGCTCTGGAAACACCATATATTTT	CASSLGQASSGNTIYF
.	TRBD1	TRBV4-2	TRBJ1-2	TGTGCCAGCAGCCAAGAGGCCCGGACAGGGCCTGGCTACACCTTC	CASSQEARTGPGYTF
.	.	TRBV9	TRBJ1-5	TGTGCCAGCAGCGTAGGGTCAGGTAGCAATCAGCCCCAGCATTTT	CASSVGSGSNQPQHF
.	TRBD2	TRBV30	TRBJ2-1	TGTGCCTGGAGTGTAGGAGTAGCGGGACACAATGAGCAGTTCTTC	CAWSVGVAGHNEQFF
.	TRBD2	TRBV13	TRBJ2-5	TGTGCCAGCAGCTTAGCCGGGAGGGCCCGGGAGACCCAGTACTTC	CASSLAGRARETQYF
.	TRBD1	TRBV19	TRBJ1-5	TGTGCCTCCGACCCAGGGGGACATCAGCCCCAGCATTTT	CASDPGGHQPQHF
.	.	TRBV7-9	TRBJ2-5	TGTGCCAGCAGCTTAGTTCCTCTCCTCGGGTCAGAGACCCAGTACTTC	CASSLVPLLGSETQYF
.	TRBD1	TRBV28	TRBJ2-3	TGTGCCAGCAGTGTTCTCGACAGGGGGCGAGCAGATACGCAGTATTTT	CASSVLDRGRADTQYF
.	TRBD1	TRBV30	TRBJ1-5	TGTGCCTGGACGTCTGGGACAGGCAATCAGCCCCAGCATTTT	CAWTSGTGNQPQHF
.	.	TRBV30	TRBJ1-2	TGTGCCTGGAGTGGCGGAACCTATGGCTACACCTTC	CAWSGGTYGYTF
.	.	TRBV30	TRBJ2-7	TGTGCCTGGAGTGTTGGGGCAGGGGAAGACGAGCAGTACTTC	CAWSVGAGEDEQYF